This T cell receptor beta chain was captured by sequencing in a study of cytomegalovirus exposure and HLA in healthy donors. Points from the study as a whole: An ancestry cluster, one associated with Asian ancestry, reportedly showed fewer N-insertions than the approximately 670-donor mean in a later analysis. Later analysis demonstrated an association between a missense DCLRE1C variant and TCR beta V- and J-gene trimming. Cytomegalovirus association was listed for approximately 150 TCR beta chains. The HLA-A and HLA-B alleles of most subjects were reportedly predicted accurately from TCR beta sequences.

This CDR3 contains 16 residues. The germline V gene encodes CDR1 SEHNR and CDR2 FQNEAQ (reference sequence). The PCR ran on 60 Vbeta and 13 Jbeta primers. Data came from immunoSEQ multiplex PCR; TCRdb stores just in-frame clones and leaves some out. The table shows fewer than 250,000 clones, with 70% to 80% occurring only once. Turning to this clone: Its antigen remains unknown. The junction shows a germline mismatch at one end, possibly a read error.

This chain uses TRBV7-9 with TRBJ2-7, with D tentatively TRBD2 (6 bases). The specimen sequenced was PBMCs. The origin of this receptor is a male donor in good health and CMV-seropositive. The CDR3 DNA is TGTTCCAGCAGCTTCTTGTCGGGGGTTAGCTCCTACGAGCAGTACTTC. As protein: CSSSFLSGVSSYEQYF.